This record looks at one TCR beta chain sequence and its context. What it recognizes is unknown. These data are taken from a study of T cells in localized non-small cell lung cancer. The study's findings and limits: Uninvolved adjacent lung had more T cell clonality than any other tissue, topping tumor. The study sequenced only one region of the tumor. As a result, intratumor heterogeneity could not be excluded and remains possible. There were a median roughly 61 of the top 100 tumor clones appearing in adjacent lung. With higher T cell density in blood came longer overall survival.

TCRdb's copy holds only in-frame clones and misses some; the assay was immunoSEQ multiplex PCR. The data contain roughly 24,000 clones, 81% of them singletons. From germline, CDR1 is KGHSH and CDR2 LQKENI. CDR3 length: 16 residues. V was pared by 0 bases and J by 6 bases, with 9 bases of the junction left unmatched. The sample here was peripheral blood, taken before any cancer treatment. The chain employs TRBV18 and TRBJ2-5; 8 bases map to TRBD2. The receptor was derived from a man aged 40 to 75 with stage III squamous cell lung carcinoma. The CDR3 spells CASSPPTSGSTKTQYF. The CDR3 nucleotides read TGTGCCAGCTCACCACCGACCAGCGGGAGTACAAAGACCCAGTACTTC. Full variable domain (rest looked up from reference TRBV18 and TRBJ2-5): NAGVMQNPRHLVRRRGQEARLRCSPMKGHSHVYWYRQLPEEGLKFMVYLQKENIIDESGMPKERFSAEFPKEGPSILRIQQVVRGDSAAYFCASSPPTSGSTKTQYFGPGTRLLVL.